What follows is one TCR beta chain and its context. Per the germline V gene, CDR1 is SGHKS and CDR2 is YYEKEE (reference sequence). The CDR3 runs to 16 residues. With V trimmed by 3 bases and J by 2 bases, 7 bases remained unmatched. Seattle researchers signed up patients amid active infection and tracked them longitudinally. The data belong to a study of blood T cell repertoires in COVID-19. Study at large: Spain, Italy and the United States supplied samples that represented acute and convalescent COVID-19. PBMCs, B-cell-depleted T cells, or T cells were the source of the cDNA or gDNA that made up the material.

Per the study methods: Reference gene primer amplification gave nucleated cell count estimates. The repertoire was sequenced with immunoSEQ multiplex PCR; TCRdb's copy has only in-frame clones and lacks some. V, J and clone size derive from that table, while D and trimming were established from the DNA sequence. The sample contains 380,000 or so clones, roughly 90% of which appear only once. This sequence joins TRBV5-5 and TRBJ2-7, with 11 bases fitting TRBD1. The receptor comes from a woman aged 60 to 75 with COVID-19, enrolled during active disease. The sequencing sample was made of peripheral blood. CDR3 nucleotides: TGTGCCAGCAGCTCAACAGGGGACAGGGGGGCCTACGAGCAGTACTTC. Translating it yields CASSSTGDRGAYEQYF.